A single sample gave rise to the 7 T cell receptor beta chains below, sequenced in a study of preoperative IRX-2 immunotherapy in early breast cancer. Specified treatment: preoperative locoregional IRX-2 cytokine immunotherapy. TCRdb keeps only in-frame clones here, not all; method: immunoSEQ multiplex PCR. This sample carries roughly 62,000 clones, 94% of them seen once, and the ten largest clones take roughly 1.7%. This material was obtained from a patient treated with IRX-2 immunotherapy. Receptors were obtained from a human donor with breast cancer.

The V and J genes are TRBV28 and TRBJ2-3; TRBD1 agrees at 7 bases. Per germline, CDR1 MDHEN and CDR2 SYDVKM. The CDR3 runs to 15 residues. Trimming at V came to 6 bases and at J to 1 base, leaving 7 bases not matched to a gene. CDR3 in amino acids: CASSLAGGGTDTQYF. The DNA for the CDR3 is TGTGCCAGCAGCCTAGCAGGGGGAGGCACAGATACGCAGTATTTT.

CDR3 protein: CASSLGTPSYNEQFF. Written as DNA, the CDR3 is TGTGCCAGCAGCCTAGGGACTCCTTCCTACAATGAGCAGTTCTTC. The genes are TRBV7-2 and TRBJ2-1; D possibly corresponds to TRBD2 (6 bases). V dropped 5 bases and J dropped 1 base, with 12 bases sitting between them. Germline CDR1 SGHTA, CDR2 FQGNSA. The CDR3 runs to 15 residues.

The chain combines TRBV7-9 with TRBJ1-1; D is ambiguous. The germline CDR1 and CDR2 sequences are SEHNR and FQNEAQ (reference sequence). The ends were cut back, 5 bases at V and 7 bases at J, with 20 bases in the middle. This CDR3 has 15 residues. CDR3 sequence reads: CASSAQAGLAGEAFF. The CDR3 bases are TGTGCCAGCAGCGCCCAGGCGGGTCTAGCGGGTGAAGCTTTCTTT.

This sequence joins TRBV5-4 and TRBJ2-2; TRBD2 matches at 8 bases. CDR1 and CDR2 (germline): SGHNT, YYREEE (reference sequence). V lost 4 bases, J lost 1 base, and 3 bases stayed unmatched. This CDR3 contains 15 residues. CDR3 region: CASSSSGENTGELFF. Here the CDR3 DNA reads TGTGCCAGCAGCAGTAGCGGGGAGAACACCGGGGAGCTGTTTTTT. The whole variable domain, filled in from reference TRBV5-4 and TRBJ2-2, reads ETGVTQSPTHLIKTRGQQVTLRCSSQSGHNTVSWYQQALGQGPQFIFQYYREEENGRGNFPPRFSGLQFPNYSSELNVNALELDDSALYLCASSSSGENTGELFFGEGSRLTVL.

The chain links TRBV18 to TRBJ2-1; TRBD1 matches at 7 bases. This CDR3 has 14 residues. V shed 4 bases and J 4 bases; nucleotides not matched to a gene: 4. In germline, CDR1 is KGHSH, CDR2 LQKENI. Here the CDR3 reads CASSQGARYNEQFF. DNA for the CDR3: TGTGCCAGCTCACAGGGGGCGCGGTACAATGAGCAGTTCTTC.

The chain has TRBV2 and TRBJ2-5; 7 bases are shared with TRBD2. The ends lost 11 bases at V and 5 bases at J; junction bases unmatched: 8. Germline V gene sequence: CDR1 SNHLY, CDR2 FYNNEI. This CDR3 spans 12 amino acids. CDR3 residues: CAWGGLGETQYF. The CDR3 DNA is TGTGCCTGGGGGGGTCTGGGGGAGACCCAGTACTTC.

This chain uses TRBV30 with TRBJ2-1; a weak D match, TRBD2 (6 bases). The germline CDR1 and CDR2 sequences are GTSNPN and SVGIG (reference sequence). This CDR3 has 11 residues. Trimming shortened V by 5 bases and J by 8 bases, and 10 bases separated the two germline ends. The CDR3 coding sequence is TGTGCCTGGGGAGGGTTCGATGAGCAGTTCTTC. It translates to CAWGGFDEQFF. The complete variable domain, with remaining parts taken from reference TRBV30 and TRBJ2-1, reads SQTIHQWPATLVQPVGSPLSLECTVEGTSNPNLYWYRQAAGRGLQLLFYSVGIGQISSEVPQNLSASRPQDRQFILSSKKLLLSDSGFYLCAWGGFDEQFFGPGTRLTVL.